This T cell receptor (beta chain) was sequenced during a study of OX40 agonist ivuxolimab in advanced cancers. On the study more broadly: The group had a mean age of about 64 years, ranged from roughly 23 to 79, and was around 86% male. Among those treated, three patients had partial responses, one with hepatocellular carcinoma and two with cutaneous melanoma.

Libraries were prepared by immunoSEQ multiplex PCR; TCRdb keeps only in-frame clonotypes and omits some of them. Of roughly 60,000 clones listed, about 85% were seen once; the top ten hold 4.7%. This TCR came from an adult with an advanced solid tumor such as melanoma, head and neck, liver or kidney cancer. Sequenced here: CD4+ or CD8+ T cells sorted from blood, sampled in a trial of the OX40 agonist ivuxolimab.

Here the CDR3 reads CASSYSTGKTYEQYF. The CDR3 DNA reads as TGTGCCAGCAGTTACTCGACAGGGAAAACCTACGAGCAGTACTTC. The V call is TRBV6-6, the J call TRBJ2-7; 7 bases are a match to TRBD1. V lost 0 bases and J lost 2; bases outside the gene matches: 4. This CDR3 spans 15 amino acids. Germline CDR1 is MNHNY and CDR2 is SVGAGI (reference sequence).